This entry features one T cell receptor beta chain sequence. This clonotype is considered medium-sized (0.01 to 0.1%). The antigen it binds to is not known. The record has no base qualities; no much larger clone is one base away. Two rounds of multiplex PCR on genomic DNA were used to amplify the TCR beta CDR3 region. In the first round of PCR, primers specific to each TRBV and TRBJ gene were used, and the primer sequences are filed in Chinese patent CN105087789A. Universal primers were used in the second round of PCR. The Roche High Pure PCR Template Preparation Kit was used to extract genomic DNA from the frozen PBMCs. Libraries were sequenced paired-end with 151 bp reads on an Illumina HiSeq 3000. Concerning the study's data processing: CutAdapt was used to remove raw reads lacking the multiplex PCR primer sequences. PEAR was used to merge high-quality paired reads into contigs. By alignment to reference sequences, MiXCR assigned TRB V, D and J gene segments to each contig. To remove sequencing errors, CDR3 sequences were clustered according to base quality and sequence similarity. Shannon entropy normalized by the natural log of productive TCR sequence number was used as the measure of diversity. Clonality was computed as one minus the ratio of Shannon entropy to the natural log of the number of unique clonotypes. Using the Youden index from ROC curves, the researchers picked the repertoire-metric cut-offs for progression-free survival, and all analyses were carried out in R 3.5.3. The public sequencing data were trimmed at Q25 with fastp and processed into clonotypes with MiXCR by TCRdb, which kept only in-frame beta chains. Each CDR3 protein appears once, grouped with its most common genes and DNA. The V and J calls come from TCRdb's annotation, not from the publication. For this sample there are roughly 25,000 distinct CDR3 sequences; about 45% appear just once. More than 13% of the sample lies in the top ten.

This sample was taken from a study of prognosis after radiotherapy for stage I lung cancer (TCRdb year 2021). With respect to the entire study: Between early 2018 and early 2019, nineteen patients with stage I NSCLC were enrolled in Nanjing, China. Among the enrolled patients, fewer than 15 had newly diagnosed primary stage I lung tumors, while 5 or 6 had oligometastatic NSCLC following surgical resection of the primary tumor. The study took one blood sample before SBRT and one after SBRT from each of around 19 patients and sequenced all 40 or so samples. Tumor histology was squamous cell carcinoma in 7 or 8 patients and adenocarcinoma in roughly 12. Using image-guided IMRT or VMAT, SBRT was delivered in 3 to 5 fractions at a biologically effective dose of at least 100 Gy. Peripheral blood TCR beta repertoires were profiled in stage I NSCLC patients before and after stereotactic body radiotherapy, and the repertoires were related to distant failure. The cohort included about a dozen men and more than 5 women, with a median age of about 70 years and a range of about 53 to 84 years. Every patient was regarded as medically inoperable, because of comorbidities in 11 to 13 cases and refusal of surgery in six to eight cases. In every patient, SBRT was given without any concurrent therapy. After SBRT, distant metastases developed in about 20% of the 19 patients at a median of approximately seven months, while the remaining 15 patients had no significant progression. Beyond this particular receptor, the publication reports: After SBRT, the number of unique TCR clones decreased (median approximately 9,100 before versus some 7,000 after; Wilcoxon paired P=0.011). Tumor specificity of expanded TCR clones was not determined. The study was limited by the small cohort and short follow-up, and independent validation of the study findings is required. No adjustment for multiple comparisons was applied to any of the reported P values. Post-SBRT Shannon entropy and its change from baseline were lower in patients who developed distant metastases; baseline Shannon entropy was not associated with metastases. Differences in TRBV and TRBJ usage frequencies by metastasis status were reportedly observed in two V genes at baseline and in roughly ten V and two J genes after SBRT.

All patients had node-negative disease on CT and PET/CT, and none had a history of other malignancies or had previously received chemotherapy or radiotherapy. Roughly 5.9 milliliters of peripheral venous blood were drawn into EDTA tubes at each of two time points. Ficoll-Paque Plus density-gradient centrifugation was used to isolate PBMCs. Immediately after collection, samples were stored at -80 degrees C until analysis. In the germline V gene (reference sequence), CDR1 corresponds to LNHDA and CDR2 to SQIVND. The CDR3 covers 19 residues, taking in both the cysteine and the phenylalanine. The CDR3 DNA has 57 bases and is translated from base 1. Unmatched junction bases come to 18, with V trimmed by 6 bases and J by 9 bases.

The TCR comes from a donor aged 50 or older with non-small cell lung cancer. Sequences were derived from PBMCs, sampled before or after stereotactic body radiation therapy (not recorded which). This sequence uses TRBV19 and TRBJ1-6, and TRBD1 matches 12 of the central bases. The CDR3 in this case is CASSPEFWDRGLRGSPLHF. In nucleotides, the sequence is TGTGCCAGTAGCCCCGAGTTTTGGGACAGGGGGCTAAGGGGTTCACCCCTCCACTTT.